The clone carrying this TCR beta chain was recorded a few times. Its matching antigen is unknown. The CDR3 covers 13 residues. From germline, CDR1 is LNHDA and CDR2 SQIVND (reference sequence). Trimming removed 3 bases from V and 9 bases from J, with 12 bases in between. This sample is drawn from a study of T cell repertoires in cytomegalovirus infection. Whole-study context: CMV epitopes that were recently identified and HLA-C-restricted were used alongside well-studied HLA-B-restricted ones. Indications came from public TCR beta signatures; they pointed to CMV infection and to a matching HLA type.

Regarding the study as a whole: The ex vivo response was dominated by HLA-C-restricted CMV-specific TCR beta clonotypes. Summed frequency of shared TCR beta families picked out CMV carriers who also had the relevant HLA.

TCRdb re-analysed the reads in MiXCR, keeping a single row per CDR3 protein. The sample includes 300,000 to 400,000 distinct CDR3 sequences, 25% of them seen just once. The input for sequencing was cultured PBMCs, taken from culture after CMV antigen stimulation. The receptor comes from a human donor in good health (CMV status not recorded). Some clones in this sample may be carry-over from other donors' samples. This sequence joins TRBV19 and TRBJ2-1; unclear D gene. Written as DNA, the CDR3 is TGTGCCAGTAGTATCTACAGTCTAAGTGAGCAGTTCTTC. Translating gives CASSIYSLSEQFF.